A single sample is the source of the 27 T cell receptor beta chains below, sequenced in a study of shared clonotypes between healthy human individuals. Terminally differentiated effector memory CD45RA+ cells were excluded by CCR7 positive selection of CD45RO-negative cells. Generated by immunoSEQ multiplex PCR, the TCRdb table keeps only in-frame clones and is missing some. Among about 550,000 clones, 95% were seen once, and the ten largest hold around 0.11%. Source material: naive CD8+ T cells sorted from blood. These receptors came from a woman in her 30s in good health.

This chain uses TRBV4-1 with TRBJ2-1, with 10 positions matching TRBD2. Per the germline V gene, CDR1 is MGHRA and CDR2 is YSYEKL. Trimming at V came to 6 bases and at J to 0 bases, leaving 5 bases not matched to a gene. The CDR3 totals 16 residues. CDR3 coding DNA: TGCGCCAGCAGGCAACCTAGCGGGAGCTCCTACAATGAGCAGTTCTTC. Translated, it gives CASRQPSGSSYNEQFF.

V usage is TRBV10-3 and J usage is TRBJ2-3; the match to TRBD2 covers 7 bases. The CDR3 totals 16 residues. Germline assignment: CDR1 ENHRY and CDR2 SYGVKD. V lost 2 bases, J lost 3 bases, and 8 bases stayed unmatched. The CDR3, as DNA: TGTGCCATCAGTGAGACGGGGAGGGCCCTAACAGATACGCAGTATTTT. Translating it yields CAISETGRALTDTQYF.

The CDR3 DNA reads TGCGCCAGCAGCCGGACAGGGAAGTTTTACGAGCAGTACTTC. It encodes CASSRTGKFYEQYF. The chain links TRBV5-1 to TRBJ2-7; 8 bases match TRBD1. CDR3 size: 14 residues. With V trimmed by 4 bases and J by 4 bases, 7 bases remained unmatched. Per germline, CDR1 SGHRS and CDR2 YFSETQ.

V gene TRBV7-3 combines with J gene TRBJ2-7, with D unresolved. The V end lost 3 bases, the J end lost 4 bases, and 13 bases lay between the germline ends. The CDR3 totals 14 residues. Germline CDR1 SGHTA, CDR2 FQGTGA. The CDR3 DNA reads as TGTGCCAGCAGCTTTGGCGGTGCAGCTTACGAGCAGTACTTC. Translating it yields CASSFGGAAYEQYF.

A word on this clone: Different DNA sequences within this sample yield the same CDR3. The chain combines TRBV27 with TRBJ2-1; 7 nucleotides align to TRBD2. In germline, CDR1 is MNHEY, CDR2 SMNVEV (reference sequence). J gave up 9 bases and V 3 bases, and 8 bases lay outside the gene matches. The CDR3 has 14 amino acids. DNA of the CDR3: TGTGCCAGCAGTTTTCTTGCGGGAGATAGTGAGCAGTTCTTC. Translation: CASSFLAGDSEQFF.

The V and J genes are TRBV4-1 and TRBJ2-3; TRBD2 matches 12 bases. The CDR3 runs to 16 residues. The V gene's germline CDR1 is MGHRA and CDR2 YSYEKL. Trimming took 4 bases from V and 3 from J; bases not matched to a gene: 5. The CDR3 reads CASSLRTSGITDTQYF. The CDR3 DNA follows: TGCGCCAGCAGCCTACGGACTAGCGGGATTACAGATACGCAGTATTTT.

DNA of the CDR3: TGTGCCAGCAGTGATAAAGGGCGAAACTATGGCTACACCTTC. Its translation: CASSDKGRNYGYTF. The gene calls are TRBV2 and TRBJ1-2; D is unclear. Per the germline V gene, CDR1 is SNHLY and CDR2 is FYNNEI. This CDR3 has 14 amino acids. V was trimmed by 3 bases and J by 2 bases, leaving 10 bases between them.

DNA of the CDR3: TGTGCCAGCAGCTTAGTGCAGGGGGCGGTGGAGCAGTACTTC. Residues: CASSLVQGAVEQYF. The rearrangement links TRBV7-9 to TRBJ2-7, with TRBD1 matching over 8 bases. The trim removed 1 base at V and 7 bases at J, leaving 6 bases unmatched. The germline V gene encodes CDR1 SEHNR and CDR2 FQNEAQ (reference sequence). This CDR3 is built from 14 residues.

This clone was seen only once. The chain uses TRBV6-5 and TRBJ2-1; D is unclear. The germline V and J ends were trimmed by 8 bases and 4 bases, with 12 bases remaining between them. The CDR3 spans 13 residues. Germline-derived CDR1 and CDR2 are MNHEY and SVGAGI. CDR3 coding DNA: TGTGCCAGCGGCCCCACACGGTACAATGAGCAGTTCTTC. This gives the protein CASGPTRYNEQFF.

This clone was seen just once. The rearrangement uses TRBV2 and TRBJ2-7, with 10 bases fitting TRBD2. The CDR3 consists of 18 residues. Germline V gene sequence: CDR1 SNHLY, CDR2 FYNNEI. V lost 2 bases to trimming and J lost 4 bases; unmatched junction nucleotides: 14. The CDR3 nucleotides read TGTGCCAGCAGTGAATCTCTTGTGGCTAGCGGGAGAGGTTACGAGCAGTACTTC. Protein product: CASSESLVASGRGYEQYF. Supplemented by reference TRBV2 and TRBJ2-7, the full variable domain reads EPEVTQTPSHQVTQMGQEVILRCVPISNHLYFYWYRQILGQKVEFLVSFYNNEISEKSEIFDDQFSVERPDGSNFTLKIRSTKLEDSAMYFCASSESLVASGRGYEQYFGPGTRLTVT.

The chain couples TRBV6-4 to TRBJ1-3, with D perhaps matching TRBD1 (5 bases). V was clipped by 10 bases and J by 0 bases, with 10 bases between them. The germline CDR1 and CDR2 sequences are MRHNA and SNTAGT. The CDR3 covers 13 residues. CDR3: CATKTVSGNTIYF. CDR3 in DNA: TGTGCCACAAAGACAGTCTCTGGAAACACCATATATTTT.

This clone was seen a single time. The chain is built from TRBV19 and TRBJ2-4; D call uncertain. V lost 3 bases to trimming and J lost 8 bases, with 11 bases between them. Germline assignment: CDR1 LNHDA and CDR2 SQIVND (reference sequence). The CDR3 covers 13 residues. Here the CDR3 reads CASSMVMGHIQYF. The CDR3 coding sequence is TGTGCCAGTAGTATGGTGATGGGTCACATTCAGTACTTC. The entire variable domain, with the rest obtained from reference TRBV19 and TRBJ2-4, is as follows: DGGITQSPKYLFRKEGQNVTLSCEQNLNHDAMYWYRQDPGQGLRLIYYSQIVNDFQKGDIAEGYSVSREKKESFPLTVTSAQKNPTAFYLCASSMVMGHIQYFGAGTRLSVL.

This chain connects TRBV23-1 to TRBJ1-2; TRBD1 is a possible D gene (5 bases). TRBV23-1 is labeled an ORF, and its function is uncertain. The CDR3 contains 19 residues. V was pared by 3 bases and J by 0 bases, with 23 bases between. The CDR3 spells CASSHTWGGRAYTNYGYTF. The CDR3 coding sequence is TGCGCCAGCAGTCATACGTGGGGGGGTCGAGCCTATACTAACTATGGCTACACCTTC.

The chain couples TRBV4-1 to TRBJ2-5; TRBD2 matches 10 bases. The J call may be faulty, since TRBJ2-7 better matches the DNA end. CDR1 and CDR2 from the germline V gene are MGHRA and YSYEKL. The CDR3 contains 15 residues. As DNA, the CDR3 is TGCGCCAGCAGCCAAGGGGTAGCGGGAGGACTCGAGCAGTACTTC. Translating it yields CASSQGVAGGLEQYF.

The chain couples TRBV27 to TRBJ2-1; D may be TRBD2 (5 bases). The CDR3 is 16 amino acids. V was pared by 3 bases and J by 5 bases, with 17 bases between. The germline CDR1 and CDR2 sequences are MNHEY and SMNVEV (reference sequence). CDR3 sequence (DNA): TGTGCCAGCAGTTTCAGTGAGGGAGAGGCGAACAATGAGCAGTTCTTC. Translating it yields CASSFSEGEANNEQFF.

The chain recombines TRBV14 with TRBJ1-3; D unclear. This CDR3 is 15 amino acids long. The V gene's germline CDR1 is SGHDN and CDR2 FVKESK. Deletions cut 3 bases from V and 0 bases from J, with 9 bases between. DNA for the CDR3: TGTGCCAGCAGCCAGGGAAGGAGCTCTGGAAACACCATATATTTT. Translated, it gives CASSQGRSSGNTIYF.

The V call is TRBV29-1, the J call TRBJ2-7; the match to TRBD1 covers 8 bases. Trimming at V came to 6 bases and at J to 5 bases, leaving 15 bases not matched to a gene. Germline lookup yields CDR1 SQVTM and CDR2 ANQGSEA. This CDR3 spans 15 amino acids. The CDR3 DNA reads as TGCAGCGTGGAATACCTCACAGGGGGTCTAAACGAGCAGTACTTC. This gives the protein CSVEYLTGGLNEQYF.

Worth noting for this clone: Other DNA sequences in this sample translate to the same CDR3. The chain uses TRBV9 and TRBJ1-2; D not certain. The CDR3 totals 11 residues. Germline loops: CDR1 SGDLS, CDR2 YYNGEE. Trimming removed 3 bases from V and 8 bases from J, with 8 bases in between. The CDR3 region is CASSEPGGYTF. For the CDR3, the DNA is TGTGCCAGCAGCGAGCCCGGCGGCTACACCTTC. The full variable domain, completed using reference TRBV9 and TRBJ1-2, is DSGVTQTPKHLITATGQRVTLRCSPRSGDLSVYWYQQSLDQGLQFLIQYYNGEERAKGNILERFSAQQFPDLHSELNLSSLELGDSALYFCASSEPGGYTFGSGTRLTVV.

This chain uses TRBV29-1 with TRBJ2-7; D might be TRBD1 (6 bases). The CDR3 consists of 13 residues. Germline CDR1 is SQVTM and CDR2 is ANQGSEA. Trimming took off 6 bases at V and 0 bases at J, with 12 bases between the two ends. CDR3 DNA sequence: TGCAGCGTCAGCAGGGGCCTCTCCTACGAGCAGTACTTC. This codes for CSVSRGLSYEQYF.

V and J are TRBV5-4 and TRBJ2-1; 9 bases fit TRBD1. Germline V lookup: CDR1 SGHNT, CDR2 YYREEE (reference sequence). This CDR3 is built from 15 residues. V shed 2 bases, J shed 3 bases, and the junction held 3 bases outside the gene matches. The CDR3 loop is CASSLQGAHYNEQFF. DNA of the CDR3: TGTGCCAGCAGCTTACAGGGGGCACACTACAATGAGCAGTTCTTC.

The chain couples TRBV19 to TRBJ2-6; D is undetermined. The CDR3 sequence is 16 residues long. Germline CDR1 and CDR2: LNHDA and SQIVND (reference sequence). V was clipped by 7 bases and J by 2 bases, with 15 bases between them. CDR3 residues: CASTRPVGPGANVLTF. For the CDR3, the DNA is TGTGCCAGTACTCGACCGGTAGGTCCTGGGGCCAACGTCCTGACTTTC.

This rearrangement joins TRBV25-1 to TRBJ1-1; D remains ambiguous. V gave up 0 bases and J gave up 1 base, with 6 bases separating them. The CDR3 runs 14 residues. CDR1 is MGHDK and CDR2 is SYGVNS in the germline V gene. The DNA for the CDR3 is TGTGCCAGCAGTGAATATCCTCCGAACACTGAAGCTTTCTTT. This codes for CASSEYPPNTEAFF.

V gene TRBV29-1 combines with J gene TRBJ2-6; 7 nucleotides line up with TRBD1. V trimming: 5 bases; J trimming: 4 bases; junction bases outside the gene matches: 5. The CDR3 is 14 amino acids. Per germline, CDR1 SQVTM and CDR2 ANQGSEA. DNA for the CDR3: TGCAGCGTTATCGGGACAGACGGGGCCAACGTCCTGACTTTC. Translating it yields CSVIGTDGANVLTF.

The V call is TRBV11-1, the J call TRBJ2-3; no clear D. V was trimmed by 6 bases and J by 4 bases, leaving 14 bases between them. The CDR3 loop spans 14 amino acids. Germline V gives CDR1 SGHAT, CDR2 FQDESV (reference sequence). The chain's CDR3 is CASRPSGRPDTQYF. The CDR3 DNA reads as TGTGCCAGCAGACCATCGGGCAGGCCAGATACGCAGTATTTT. The entire variable domain, with the rest obtained from reference TRBV11-1 and TRBJ2-3, is as follows: EAEVAQSPRYKITEKSQAVAFWCDPISGHATLYWYRQILGQGPELLVQFQDESVVDDSQLPKDRFSAERLKGVDSTLKIQPAELGDSAMYLCASRPSGRPDTQYFGPGTRLTVL.

This clone has only one observation. The genes are TRBV9 and TRBJ2-7; weak D call: TRBD2 (6 bases). V was pared by 3 bases and J by 2 bases, with 15 bases between. Looked up from germline, CDR1 is SGDLS and CDR2 is YYNGEE. This CDR3 is 15 amino acids long. DNA for the CDR3: TGTGCCAGCAGCGCACGTTCCGGCGGGGCCTACGAGCAGTACTTC. Amino acids: CASSARSGGAYEQYF.

CDR3 sequence: CASSLDGRPLHF. The CDR3 DNA sequence: TGTGCCAGCAGCTTAGACGGGCGGCCCCTCCACTTT. The gene calls are TRBV7-6 and TRBJ1-6; D unclear. Germline lookup yields CDR1 SGHVS and CDR2 FNYEAQ. The length of the CDR3 is 12 residues. V lost 1 base and J lost 13, with 8 bases in between.

On this clone: The sample has other DNA sequences that encode this CDR3 too. The gene calls are TRBV19 and TRBJ2-7; 10 bases are a match to TRBD1. CDR3 length: 14 residues. The J segment lost 7 bases and the V segment lost 1 base, leaving 4 bases of the junction unmatched. Germline values: CDR1 LNHDA, CDR2 SQIVND (reference sequence). CDR3 coding DNA: TGTGCCAGTAGTATAGGACAGGGGGCTTGGGAGCAGTACTTC. This encodes CASSIGQGAWEQYF.